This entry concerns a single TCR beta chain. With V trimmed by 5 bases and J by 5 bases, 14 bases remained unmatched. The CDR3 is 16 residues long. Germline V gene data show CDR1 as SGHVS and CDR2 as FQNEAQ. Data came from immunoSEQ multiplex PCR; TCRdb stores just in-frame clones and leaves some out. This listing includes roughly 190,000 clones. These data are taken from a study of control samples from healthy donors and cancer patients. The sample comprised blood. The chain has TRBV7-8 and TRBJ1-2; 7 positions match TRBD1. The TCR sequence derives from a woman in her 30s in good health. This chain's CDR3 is CASSGMGGGSWYGYTF. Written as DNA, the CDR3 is TGTGCCAGCAGCGGCATGGGAGGGGGCTCTTGGTATGGCTACACCTTC.